These 28 T cell receptor beta chains share one sample of origin, sequenced in a study of shared clonotypes between healthy human individuals. TCRdb's copy holds only in-frame clones and misses some; the assay was immunoSEQ multiplex PCR. The table includes about 2.4 million clones, under 95% detected once. The sample taken for sequencing was naive CD4+ T cells from PBMCs. The subset: CD45RA+ positively selected. The receptors shown here come from a man aged 18 to 29 in good health. Some clones in this sample may be carry-over from other donors' samples.

The genes are TRBV20-1 and TRBJ2-3; D remains unclear. CDR3 length equals 10 residues. Germline CDR1 reads DFQATT; CDR2 reads SNEGSKA (reference sequence). Trimming left V 4 bases short and J 4 bases short, with 3 bases between. CDR3 coding DNA: TGCAGTGCTAACCCAGATACGCAGTATTTT. It specifies CSANPDTQYF.

The chain carries TRBV9 and TRBJ2-2; the D is unclear. This CDR3 contains 15 residues. The V and J ends lost 0 bases and 2 bases respectively, with 8 bases between them. Germline CDR1 is SGDLS and CDR2 is YYNGEE. CDR3 nucleotide sequence: TGTGCCAGCAGCGTAGAAGGTATCAACACCGGGGAGCTGTTTTTT. Protein product: CASSVEGINTGELFF.

This sequence joins TRBV7-5 and TRBJ2-7; the D call of TRBD2 is as the table states it, not checked on the DNA. TRBV7-5 is a pseudogene. The CDR3 length is 16 residues. CDR3 protein: CVRSSPGLAGVYEQYF. The DNA of the CDR3 is TGTGTCAGAAGCTCCCCCGGGCTAGCGGGAGTTTACGAGCAGTACTTC.

A remark on this clone: This sample also contains other DNA sequences that code for the same CDR3. The chain joins TRBV5-1 to TRBJ1-2; D remains ambiguous. With 0 bases removed from V and 4 bases from J, the gap between germline ends came to 7 bases. This CDR3 contains 13 residues. Germline CDR1 SGHRS, CDR2 YFSETQ. Written as DNA, the CDR3 is TGCGCCAGCAGCTTGGGCAGTTCCTATGGCTACACCTTC. This codes for CASSLGSSYGYTF.

The rearrangement uses TRBV9 and TRBJ2-5, with a possible D match to TRBD2 (6 bases). The CDR3 loop spans 15 amino acids. The germline CDR1 and CDR2 sequences are SGDLS and YYNGEE. Deletions cut 4 bases from V and 5 bases from J, with 18 bases between. Written as DNA, the CDR3 is TGTGCCAGCAGCTCACGGGCCGATGGAGGGGAGACCCAGTACTTC. It translates to CASSSRADGGETQYF.

This rearrangement joins TRBV27 to TRBJ2-3; D might be TRBD1 (5 bases). This CDR3 contains 15 residues. Trimming took 5 bases from V and 3 from J, leaving 15 bases between them. Per the germline V gene, CDR1 is MNHEY and CDR2 is SMNVEV (reference sequence). CDR3 protein: CASSLKPKGTDTQYF. CDR3 nucleotides: TGTGCCAGCAGTCTGAAACCTAAGGGGACAGATACGCAGTATTTT.

The V and J genes are TRBV10-3 and TRBJ2-3, with 7 nucleotides matching TRBD1. Germline V gene sequence: CDR1 ENHRY, CDR2 SYGVKD. CDR3 length: 14 residues. Trimming at V came to 11 bases and at J to 2 bases, leaving 10 bases not matched to a gene. The CDR3 reads CAVWRGQVTDTQYF. CDR3 coding DNA: TGTGCCGTCTGGAGAGGACAGGTCACAGATACGCAGTATTTT.

With respect to this clone: The sample has other DNA sequences that encode this CDR3 too. The chain has TRBV7-3 and TRBJ2-3; 15 positions agree with TRBD2. The CDR3 runs to 16 residues. The germline V gene encodes CDR1 SGHTA and CDR2 FQGTGA. Trimming removed 5 bases from V and 3 bases from J; junction bases left unmatched: 3. CDR3 in DNA: TGTGCCAGCAGCCTCGGGACTAGCGGGAGGACAGATACGCAGTATTTT. Translating it yields CASSLGTSGRTDTQYF.

This clone came up a few times. The chain has TRBV6-4 and TRBJ1-1; D gene unclear. V was cut by 2 bases and J by 4 bases, with 8 bases left in between. Germline V lookup: CDR1 MRHNA, CDR2 SNTAGT. This CDR3 is 13 amino acids long. This CDR3 reads CASSDRWGTEAFF. CDR3 coding DNA: TGTGCCAGCAGTGACCGTTGGGGCACTGAAGCTTTCTTT.

The chain joins TRBV9 to TRBJ2-4; 9 nucleotides line up with TRBD2. This CDR3 spans 17 amino acids. From germline, CDR1 is SGDLS and CDR2 YYNGEE. Trimming took 0 bases from V and 4 from J; bases not matched to a gene: 8. The CDR3 sequence is CASSVVATSGPKNIQYF. The CDR3 DNA follows: TGTGCCAGCAGCGTAGTAGCGACTAGCGGACCAAAAAACATTCAGTACTTC.

V is TRBV10-1 and J is TRBJ2-7; the D gene is possibly TRBD2 (5 bases). V was cut by 7 bases and J by 3 bases, with 19 bases left in between. Germline V gives CDR1 WNHNN, CDR2 SYGVQD (reference sequence). This CDR3 spans 15 amino acids. The DNA for the CDR3 is TGCGCCAGCATCACCACGGGAAGGTTATGCTACGAGCAGTACTTC. It specifies CASITTGRLCYEQYF.

The chain uses TRBV28 and TRBJ1-5; 11 positions match TRBD1. The V gene end was trimmed by 0 bases and the J gene end by 1 base; junction bases not matched to a gene: 5. The germline V gene has CDR1 MDHEN and CDR2 SYDVKM. The CDR3 length is 18 residues. In nucleotides, the CDR3 is TGTGCCAGCAGTTTATGGGACAGGGGGCTGGGGAGCAATCAGCCCCAGCATTTT. This gives the protein CASSLWDRGLGSNQPQHF.

Comment on this clone: The same CDR3 also results from other DNA sequences found in this sample. The rearrangement links TRBV7-2 to TRBJ1-1; TRBD1 might be the D (6 bases). Germline V CDR1 and CDR2: SGHTA, FQGNSA. The length of the CDR3 is 14 residues. V was shortened by 6 bases and J by 4 bases, with 15 bases between the two germline ends. This CDR3 reads CASSSQGGGTEAFF. The CDR3 bases are TGTGCCAGCAGTTCACAGGGTGGAGGCACTGAAGCTTTCTTT.

Note on this clone: At the DNA level, this CDR3 is encoded by other sequences in the same sample as well. The chain joins TRBV5-1 to TRBJ2-1, with D perhaps matching TRBD2 (6 bases). V dropped 0 bases and J dropped 2 bases, with 9 bases sitting between them. This CDR3 is 15 amino acids long. Germline assignment: CDR1 SGHRS and CDR2 YFSETQ. The CDR3 DNA sequence: TGCGCCAGCAGCTTGGCTAGCGCAACCTACAATGAGCAGTTCTTC. This translates into CASSLASATYNEQFF. Complete variable domain (other parts from reference TRBV5-1 and TRBJ2-1): KAGVTQTPRYLIKTRGQQVTLSCSPISGHRSVSWYQQTPGQGLQFLFEYFSETQRNKGNFPGRFSGRQFSNSRSEMNVSTLELGDSALYLCASSLASATYNEQFFGPGTRLTVL.

The chain is built from TRBV7-2 and TRBJ2-3, with 10 bases fitting TRBD2. This CDR3 spans 16 amino acids. V trimming: 1 base; J trimming: 4 bases; junction bases outside the gene matches: 5. Germline values: CDR1 SGHTA, CDR2 FQGNSA. The CDR3 spells CASSLGPSGSPDTQYF. DNA of the CDR3: TGTGCCAGCAGCTTAGGCCCTAGCGGGAGCCCAGATACGCAGTATTTT.

The J gene is TRBJ2-7, the V gene TRBV5-1; 12 bases map to TRBD2. CDR3 length equals 15 residues. Per the germline V gene, CDR1 is SGHRS and CDR2 is YFSETQ. J gave up 3 bases and V 6 bases, and 7 bases lay outside the gene matches. This chain's CDR3 is CASTGTSGRNYEQYF. CDR3 nucleotide sequence: TGCGCCAGCACAGGGACTAGCGGGCGGAACTACGAGCAGTACTTC.

V usage is TRBV2 and J usage is TRBJ1-1; D ambiguous. Germline V CDR1 and CDR2: SNHLY, FYNNEI. CDR3 size: 14 residues. V lost 6 bases, J lost 4 bases, and 15 bases lay in between. CDR3 bases: TGTGCCAGCAGGTGGGAGGGAAGGTCCACTGAAGCTTTCTTT. Translated: CASRWEGRSTEAFF.

The V call is TRBV11-1, the J call TRBJ2-1, with D possibly being TRBD1 (6 bases). Germline V lookup: CDR1 SGHAT, CDR2 FQDESV (reference sequence). This CDR3 is 15 amino acids long. V lost 4 bases to trimming and J lost 0 bases, with 10 bases between them. This chain's CDR3 is CASSSGQSSYNEQFF. CDR3 in DNA: TGTGCCAGCAGCTCAGGACAGAGCTCCTACAATGAGCAGTTCTTC.

The V and J genes are TRBV28 and TRBJ2-2; D is unresolved. The CDR3 consists of 13 residues. CDR1 and CDR2 from the germline V gene are MDHEN and SYDVKM. V dropped 5 bases and J dropped 9 bases, with 13 bases sitting between them. The CDR3 spells CASSRTKPRELFF. The DNA for the CDR3 is TGTGCCAGCAGTCGGACCAAACCCAGGGAGCTGTTTTTT.

J is TRBJ2-1 and V is TRBV6-1, with D unclear. The length of the CDR3 is 14 residues. V lost 5 bases and J 11 bases, leaving 19 bases between the germline ends. Per the germline V gene, CDR1 is MNHNS and CDR2 is SASEGT. This CDR3 is CASSLTRSYHQQFF. CDR3 in DNA: TGTGCCAGCAGTCTTACCCGGAGTTATCATCAGCAGTTCTTC.

V is TRBV19 and J is TRBJ2-7; 9 nucleotides match TRBD2. This CDR3 contains 13 residues. The germline gives CDR1 LNHDA, CDR2 SQIVND (reference sequence). J was trimmed by 4 bases and V by 2 bases; bases with no gene match: 0. DNA for the CDR3: TGTGCCAGTAGTATACTAGCGGGATACGAGCAGTACTTC. This gives the protein CASSILAGYEQYF. Using reference TRBV19 and TRBJ2-7 for the parts outside the CDR3, the full variable domain is DGGITQSPKYLFRKEGQNVTLSCEQNLNHDAMYWYRQDPGQGLRLIYYSQIVNDFQKGDIAEGYSVSREKKESFPLTVTSAQKNPTAFYLCASSILAGYEQYFGPGTRLTVT.

The V and J genes are TRBV14 and TRBJ2-1, with 8 bases matching TRBD2. Germline V gene data show CDR1 as SGHDN and CDR2 as FVKESK. The CDR3 consists of 17 residues. The J segment lost 4 bases and the V segment lost 4 bases, leaving 12 bases of the junction unmatched. The DNA for the CDR3 is TGTGCCAGCAGCCCGTGGGGCGGCGGGGGGCCTTACAATGAGCAGTTCTTC. Encoded protein: CASSPWGGGGPYNEQFF. Drawing the rest from reference TRBV14 and TRBJ2-1, the complete variable domain is EAGVTQFPSHSVIEKGQTVTLRCDPISGHDNLYWYRRVMGKEIKFLLHFVKESKQDESGMPNNRFLAERTGGTYSTLKVQPAELEDSGVYFCASSPWGGGGPYNEQFFGPGTRLTVL.

The J gene is TRBJ1-2, the V gene TRBV7-2; weak D call: TRBD1 (5 bases). CDR1 is SGHTA, CDR2 FQGNSA, per germline. V was cut by 1 base and J by 4 bases, with 13 bases left in between. CDR3 length: 15 amino acids. CDR3 region: CASSLVGGVSYGYTF. The CDR3 nucleotides read TGTGCCAGCAGCTTAGTTGGAGGGGTGAGCTATGGCTACACCTTC. Drawing the rest from reference TRBV7-2 and TRBJ1-2, the complete variable domain is GAGVSQSPSNKVTEKGKDVELRCDPISGHTALYWYRQSLGQGLEFLIYFQGNSAPDKSGLPSDRFSAERTGGSVSTLTIQRTQQEDSAVYLCASSLVGGVSYGYTFGSGTRLTVV.

As to this clone: Other DNA sequences in the sample encode the same CDR3. This sequence joins TRBV5-1 and TRBJ2-3, with 10 bases that match TRBD2. There are 15 residues in the CDR3. CDR1 SGHRS and CDR2 YFSETQ come from the germline V gene. Trimming removed 4 bases from V and 0 bases from J; junction bases left unmatched: 2. For the CDR3, the DNA is TGCGCCAGCAGCGTACTAGCGGGGAGCACAGATACGCAGTATTTT. The encoded protein is CASSVLAGSTDTQYF.

This rearrangement joins TRBV7-2 to TRBJ2-7, with D unresolved. Trimming removed 5 bases from V and 2 bases from J, with 16 bases in between. In germline, CDR1 is SGHTA, CDR2 FQGNSA. CDR3 size: 15 residues. CDR3 sequence: CASSIDGRPTYEQYF. CDR3 nucleotide sequence: TGTGCCAGCAGCATAGACGGCAGGCCCACCTACGAGCAGTACTTC.

This chain connects TRBV10-3 to TRBJ1-5; maybe TRBD1 (6 bases). Germline V CDR1 and CDR2: ENHRY, SYGVKD. V lost 4 bases to trimming and J lost 2 bases, with 9 bases between them. CDR3 size: 14 residues. CDR3 amino acids: CAISGTGRNQPQHF. CDR3 nucleotides: TGTGCCATCAGTGGAACAGGGCGCAATCAGCCCCAGCATTTT.

Details on this clone: This specimen includes other DNA sequences encoding the same CDR3. The rearrangement uses TRBV18 and TRBJ2-3; a possible D gene is TRBD1 (5 bases). Germline loops: CDR1 KGHSH, CDR2 LQKENI. Trimming took 6 bases from V and 1 from J, leaving 8 bases between them. The CDR3 covers 13 residues. CDR3 in DNA: TGTGCCAGCTCCTTAGGGGGCACAGATACGCAGTATTTT. Translation gives CASSLGGTDTQYF. The whole variable domain, filled in from reference TRBV18 and TRBJ2-3, reads NAGVMQNPRHLVRRRGQEARLRCSPMKGHSHVYWYRQLPEEGLKFMVYLQKENIIDESGMPKERFSAEFPKEGPSILRIQQVVRGDSAAYFCASSLGGTDTQYFGPGTRLTVL.

This clone appeared a single time. The chain carries TRBV18 and TRBJ2-7; 9 nucleotides agree with TRBD1. The CDR3 loop spans 15 amino acids. The V gene end was trimmed by 0 bases and the J gene end by 6 bases; junction bases not matched to a gene: 6. CDR1 and CDR2 (germline): KGHSH, LQKENI. This CDR3 is CASSPPQGALSEQYF. In nucleotides, the CDR3 is TGTGCCAGCTCACCACCACAGGGGGCTCTTTCCGAGCAGTACTTC.